This is a list of T cell receptor beta chains from one sample in a study of blood T cell repertoires in COVID-19. Here immunoSEQ multiplex PCR was the method, and the copy in TCRdb shows in-frame clones only, minus some. The sample lists around 230,000 clones, roughly 80% occurring once. The sequenced sample consisted of peripheral blood. Source of these receptors: a woman aged 40 to 49 with active or convalescent COVID-19. Each CDR3 is given with its conserved first and last residue. D genes are given only for firm matches. Size is stated for part of the rows, as once, few or many counts, or as a class when the clone is expanded.

size	D	V	J	DNA	CDR3
few	TRBD2	TRBV19	TRBJ2-3	TGTGCCAGTGGGCGGGAGGGAACAGATACGCAGTATTTT	CASGREGTDTQYF
.	TRBD1	TRBV30	TRBJ1-3	TGTGCCTGGGGGGGGGTTGGACAGGCTTCAGGAAACACCATATATTTT	CAWGGVGQASGNTIYF
.	.	TRBV9	TRBJ2-1	TGTGCCAGCAGCGTAGCTAGCAGGAATGAGCAGTTCTTC	CASSVASRNEQFF
.	.	TRBV7-3	TRBJ2-1	TGTGCCAGCAGCTTGTTAGGGGATGAGCAGTTCTTC	CASSLLGDEQFF
.	.	TRBV7-8	TRBJ2-6	.	CASSFGPGDVLTF
.	.	TRBV10-1	TRBJ2-2	TGCGCCAGCAGTCCCTCCGTGCGGATCAACACCGGGGAGCTGTTTTTT	CASSPSVRINTGELFF
.	TRBD2	TRBV6-6	TRBJ2-7	TGTGCCAGCAGGCTAGCGGTCCGCTACGAGCAGTACTTC	CASRLAVRYEQYF
.	.	TRBV5-1	TRBJ1-2	TGCGCCAGCAGCTTGGCCGTCAGGGCCTCTAACTATGGCTACACCTTC	CASSLAVRASNYGYTF
.	.	TRBV19	TRBJ1-2	TGTGCCAGTTCAGTAGGTGGGGGGGACTATGGCTACACCTTC	CASSVGGGDYGYTF
.	TRBD1	TRBV3-1/TRBV3-2	TRBJ1-2	TGTGCCAGCAGCTACTGGACAGGGGAGTATGGCTACACCTTC	CASSYWTGEYGYTF
.	.	TRBV27	TRBJ2-1	TGTGCCAGCAGACCTGTGGGGCGGGGGCCGAATGAGCAGTTCTTC	CASRPVGRGPNEQFF
.	TRBD1	TRBV9	TRBJ1-2	TGTGCCAGCAGCCCCCGGACAGGGGCAGACTATGGCTACACCTTC	CASSPRTGADYGYTF
.	.	TRBV6-2/TRBV6-3	TRBJ1-5	TGTGCCAGCAGTTCAAACAGGGCTGTGCCCCAGCATTTT	CASSSNRAVPQHF
.	.	TRBV18	TRBJ1-2	TGTGCCAGCTCACCACAGGAGAGGGAAGGCTACACCTTC	CASSPQEREGYTF
.	TRBD1	TRBV4-3	TRBJ1-6	TGCGCCAGCAGCCGAACAGGGGTTTCAGGCTCACCCCTCCACTTT	CASSRTGVSGSPLHF
.	.	TRBV30	TRBJ2-1	TGTGCCTGGAGTGTATCGGTTAATGAGCAGTTCTTC	CAWSVSVNEQFF
few	TRBD1	TRBV23-1	TRBJ1-1	TGCGCCAGCAGTCAATCTAGGACAGGGGTCGCTGAAGCTTTCTTT	CASSQSRTGVAEAFF
.	.	TRBV19	TRBJ2-1	TGTGCCAGTAGTACACGACAGTACAATGAGCAGTTCTTC	CASSTRQYNEQFF
.	.	TRBV5-4	TRBJ2-6	TGTGCCAGCAGCGCCACCACAGGGTTCGCTTCTGGGGCCAACGTCCTGACTTTC	CASSATTGFASGANVLTF
.	TRBD1	TRBV27	TRBJ2-7	TGTGCCAGCCGTGCCGGGACAGGGTCCTACGAGCAGTACTTC	CASRAGTGSYEQYF
.	TRBD2	TRBV18	TRBJ2-3	TGTGCCAGCCGAGGACTAGCGGGAATCCCAGATACGCAGTATTTT	CASRGLAGIPDTQYF
.	.	TRBV19	TRBJ2-3	TGTGCCAGTAGCGATGGGTCGGGGAACACAGATACGCAGTATTTT	CASSDGSGNTDTQYF
many	.	TRBV4-1	TRBJ1-6	TGCGCCAGCAGCCAAGAGGCTCCCCAGGGGTCCTATAATTCACCCCTCCACTTT	CASSQEAPQGSYNSPLHF
.	.	TRBV12-3/TRBV12-4	TRBJ2-7	TGTGCCAGCAGTCCCCGACAGTACTACGAGCAGTACTTC	CASSPRQYYEQYF
.	TRBD1	TRBV12-5	TRBJ1-2	TGTGCTAGTGGTTTGGCGAGGGGGCTGTTTGGCTACACCTTC	CASGLARGLFGYTF
.	.	TRBV24-1	TRBJ2-7	TGTGCCACCGCGGGCGACTCCTACGAGCAGTACTTC	CATAGDSYEQYF
few	.	TRBV4-2	TRBJ1-1	TGTGCCAGCAGCCCGACTTGGGGGGGCGATGAAGCTTTCTTT	CASSPTWGGDEAFF
.	.	TRBV19	TRBJ1-2	TGTGCCAGTAGTAAGATGGAGGGCGGGAAGGATGGCTACACCTTC	CASSKMEGGKDGYTF
.	.	TRBV2	TRBJ1-1	TGTGCCAGCGTTGACGGGGTCATGAACACTGAAGCTTTCTTT	CASVDGVMNTEAFF
.	.	TRBV6-5	TRBJ1-3	TGTGCCAGCATAATTTCGCGGAGCTCTGGAAACACCATATATTTT	CASIISRSSGNTIYF
.	.	TRBV9	TRBJ2-6	TGTGCCAGCAGCCCCTCCACAGGTGGCGGGGCCAACGTCCTGACTTTC	CASSPSTGGGANVLTF
once	TRBD2	TRBV11-1	TRBJ2-1	TGTGCCAGCAGTCGGGGGGGATCCTACAATGAGCAGTTCTTC	CASSRGGSYNEQFF
.	TRBD1	TRBV7-3	TRBJ1-1	TGTGCCAGCAGCGCCCCAGGGGGCCCGAACACTGAAGCTTTCTTT	CASSAPGGPNTEAFF
.	.	TRBV5-4	TRBJ2-5	TGTGCCAGCAGCCCTGGACTCCAGCAAGAGACCCAGTACTTC	CASSPGLQQETQYF
.	.	TRBV9	TRBJ1-1	TGTGCCAGCAGCGTAGCTAGCTACACTGAAGCTTTCTTT	CASSVASYTEAFF
.	.	TRBV3-1/TRBV3-2	TRBJ2-1	TGTGCCAGCAGCCAACTCGAGGGCACATACAATGAGCAGTTCTTC	CASSQLEGTYNEQFF
.	.	TRBV18	TRBJ1-2	TGTGCCAGCTCGGGGCAGGACTATGGCTACACCTTC	CASSGQDYGYTF
.	.	TRBV12-5	TRBJ2-7	TGTGCTAGTGGTTTTAGGGGAAACGAGCAGTACTTC	CASGFRGNEQYF
.	.	TRBV6-5	TRBJ1-1	TGTGCCAGCAGAACTAGGGTGGGCACTGAAGCTTTCTTT	CASRTRVGTEAFF
.	.	TRBV5-4	TRBJ1-1	TGTGCCAGCAGCTCCGCTGTCAGGGGAGGGTTTGCTGAAGCTTTCTTT	CASSSAVRGGFAEAFF
.	TRBD1	TRBV14	TRBJ1-4	TGTGCCAGCAGCCAAGAGAAAGGGGGCGCATTTGAAAAACTGTTTTTT	CASSQEKGGAFEKLFF
.	.	TRBV5-5	TRBJ1-2	TGTGCCAGCAGCCTTGGCGGCGGGACGGTCTATGGCTACACCTTC	CASSLGGGTVYGYTF
once	.	TRBV21-1	TRBJ2-2	TGTGCCAGCAGCAAAGCGCGCGGACAGGGGGATACCGGGGAGCTGTTTTTT	CASSKARGQGDTGELFF
.	TRBD2	TRBV7-9	TRBJ2-1	TGTGCCAGCAGCTTAGCGTTGAGGACTAGCGGGAGCAATGAGCAGTTCTTC	CASSLALRTSGSNEQFF
.	TRBD2	TRBV4-2	TRBJ2-3	TGTGCCAGCAGCCAGTTAGCGGGGGGCACAGATACGCAGTATTTT	CASSQLAGGTDTQYF
.	.	TRBV6-5	TRBJ2-1	TGTGCCAGCAGCCTCCTGACAGGCTACAATGAGCAGTTCTTC	CASSLLTGYNEQFF
.	.	TRBV2	TRBJ1-3	TGTGCCAGCGCCGACAGGTCCTCTGGAAACACCATATATTTT	CASADRSSGNTIYF
few	TRBD1	TRBV18	TRBJ1-2	TGTGCCAGCTCACAGGGGGCTATCTATGGCTACACCTTC	CASSQGAIYGYTF
.	TRBD2	TRBV4-1	TRBJ2-7	TGCGCCAGCAGCCGATACGGGCCGGCTAGCGGGGGTCCGAATTCCTACGAGCAGTACTTC	CASSRYGPASGGPNSYEQYF
few	TRBD1	TRBV15	TRBJ2-5	TGTGCCACCAGCAGAGATCCGGGACAGGGTCACCAAGAGACCCAGTACTTC	CATSRDPGQGHQETQYF
.	.	TRBV12-2	TRBJ2-5	TGTGCAAGTCGCTTACCCCGGGGGAGGGGGTCTCAAGAGACCCAGTACTTC	CASRLPRGRGSQETQYF
.	TRBD1	TRBV9	TRBJ1-2	TGTGCCAGCACCGTGGGACAGGGGGCGTATAATGGCTACACCTTC	CASTVGQGAYNGYTF
.	TRBD1	TRBV25-1	TRBJ2-1	TGTGCCAGCAGTGAGGCCACAGGGGTTACAGGGAATGAGCAGTTCTTC	CASSEATGVTGNEQFF
.	TRBD1	TRBV2	TRBJ1-1	TGTGCCAGCAGATTAGACAGGGACCGAAGAGCTTTCTTT	CASRLDRDRRAFF
few	.	TRBV24-1	TRBJ2-1	TGTGCCACCAGTGACGCGGCCCAGGGTTTTGACAATGAGCAGTTCTTC	CATSDAAQGFDNEQFF